This is a list of T cell receptor beta chains from one sample in a study of blood T cell repertoires in COVID-19. Some clones are missing from TCRdb's copy, which holds only in-frame ones; the method was immunoSEQ multiplex PCR. The sample lists fewer than 45,000 clones, around 80% occurring once. Sequences were obtained from peripheral blood. Receptors originate from a man aged 55 to 70 with acute or convalescent COVID-19. The CDR3 runs from the conserved cysteine through the conserved F or W. A D gene is named only where the DNA matches it firmly. Expanded clones get a size class; other rows say once, few or many, or leave the size out.

length: 13; J: TRBJ2-7; D: TRBD1; V: TRBV7-8; size: few; CDR3: CASSWDRPYEQYF; DNA: TGTGCCAGCAGCTGGGACAGACCCTACGAGCAGTACTTC
length: 13; J: TRBJ2-5; D: NA; V: TRBV12-3/TRBV12-4; size: NA; CDR3: CASRGDGGETQYF; DNA: TGTGCCAGCCGGGGAGATGGAGGGGAGACCCAGTACTTC
length: 15; J: TRBJ2-7; D: TRBD2; V: TRBV9; size: NA; CDR3: CASSAGLADSYEQYF; DNA: TGTGCCAGCAGCGCGGGACTAGCGGATTCCTACGAGCAGTACTTC
length: 14; J: TRBJ2-2; D: NA; V: TRBV9; size: few; CDR3: CASSVDPDTGELFF; DNA: TGTGCCAGCAGCGTAGACCCAGACACCGGGGAGCTGTTTTTT
length: 14; J: TRBJ2-1; D: TRBD2; V: TRBV5-4; size: few; CDR3: CASSGGLQDNEQFF; DNA: TGTGCCAGCAGCGGGGGACTACAGGACAATGAGCAGTTCTTC
length: 14; J: TRBJ1-1; D: TRBD1; V: TRBV19; size: NA; CDR3: CASSSRTGNTEAFF; DNA: TGTGCCAGTAGTTCGAGGACAGGGAACACTGAAGCTTTCTTT
length: 19; J: TRBJ2-2; D: TRBD2; V: TRBV27; size: NA; CDR3: CASSSKPGTSGRRGGELFF; DNA: TGTGCCAGCAGTTCCAAGCCCGGGACTAGCGGGAGGAGGGGCGGGGAGCTGTTTTTT
length: 16; J: TRBJ2-1; D: TRBD2; V: TRBV15; size: few; CDR3: CATSGGGAGVLNEQFF; DNA: TGTGCCACCAGCGGGGGGGGAGCGGGAGTCCTCAATGAGCAGTTCTTC
length: 16; J: TRBJ2-3; D: NA; V: TRBV7-9; size: NA; CDR3: CASSQRVVGSTDTQYF; DNA: TGTGCCAGCAGCCAGAGGGTAGTTGGGTCCACAGATACGCAGTATTTT
length: 14; J: TRBJ1-1; D: TRBD1; V: TRBV27; size: NA; CDR3: CASKGGEKNTEAFF; DNA: TGTGCCAGCAAAGGGGGCGAAAAGAACACTGAAGCTTTCTTT
length: 15; J: TRBJ2-3; D: TRBD2; V: TRBV9; size: NA; CDR3: CASSDTSGRTDTQYF; DNA: TGTGCCAGCAGCGACACTAGCGGGCGGACAGATACGCAGTATTTT
length: 15; J: TRBJ2-5; D: NA; V: TRBV7-8; size: few; CDR3: CASSLADGDQETQYF; DNA: TGTGCCAGCAGCTTAGCAGACGGAGACCAAGAGACCCAGTACTTC
length: 19; J: TRBJ2-2; D: TRBD1; V: TRBV7-2; size: NA; CDR3: CASSLKGTGQGFNTGELFF; DNA: TGTGCCAGCAGCCTCAAAGGGACGGGACAGGGCTTTAACACCGGGGAGCTGTTTTTT
length: 12; J: TRBJ1-5; D: NA; V: TRBV12-3/TRBV12-4; size: NA; CDR3: CASSVRRQPQHF; DNA: TGTGCCAGCAGTGTGAGGAGGCAGCCCCAGCATTTT
length: 12; J: TRBJ2-7; D: TRBD1; V: TRBV7-6; size: NA; CDR3: CASRDRGGEQYF; DNA: TGTGCCAGCAGGGACAGGGGAGGCGAGCAGTACTTC
length: 16; J: TRBJ1-1; D: NA; V: TRBV7-8; size: once; CDR3: CASSLVQGRMNTEAFF; DNA: TGTGCCAGCAGCTTAGTTCAGGGCCGAATGAACACTGAAGCTTTCTTT
length: 13; J: TRBJ2-3; D: NA; V: TRBV18; size: NA; CDR3: CASSPGSTDTQYF; DNA: TGTGCCAGCTCACCCGGGAGCACAGATACGCAGTATTTT